This T cell receptor (beta chain) is from a study of T cell repertoires in cytomegalovirus infection. Study-wide background: Based on public TCR beta signatures, there were indications of CMV infection and of a matching HLA type.

The V and J ends lost 2 bases and 4 bases, in that order; junction bases with no gene match: 9. The CDR3 totals 17 residues. One entry per CDR3 protein results from TCRdb running MiXCR on the reads. The repertoire includes some 350,000 distinct CDR3 sequences, 15% to 20% of them detected once, and around 9.3% sits in the top ten. This clonotype was counted only a few times. Input material: PBMCs. This clonotype was sampled from a human donor in good health (CMV status not recorded). Some clones in this sample may be carry-over from other donors' samples. The chain links TRBV12-3 or TRBV12-4 to TRBJ2-1; 9 bases agree with TRBD1. This CDR3 is CASSLRIQGARYNEQFF. The CDR3 region has the DNA TGTGCCAGCAGTTTAAGGATACAGGGGGCGCGATACAATGAGCAGTTCTTC.